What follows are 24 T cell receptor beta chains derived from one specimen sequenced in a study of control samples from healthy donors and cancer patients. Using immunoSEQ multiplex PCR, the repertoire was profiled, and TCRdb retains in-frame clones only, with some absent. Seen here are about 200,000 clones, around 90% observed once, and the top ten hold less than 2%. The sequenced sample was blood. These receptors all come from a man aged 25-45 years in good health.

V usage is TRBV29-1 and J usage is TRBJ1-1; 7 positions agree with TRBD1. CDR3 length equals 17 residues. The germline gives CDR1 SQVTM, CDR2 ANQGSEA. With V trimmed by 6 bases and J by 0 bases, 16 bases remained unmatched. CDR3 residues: CSVTGQSLSAMNTEAFF. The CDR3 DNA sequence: TGCAGCGTGACGGGACAGTCTCTTTCTGCCATGAACACTGAAGCTTTCTTT.

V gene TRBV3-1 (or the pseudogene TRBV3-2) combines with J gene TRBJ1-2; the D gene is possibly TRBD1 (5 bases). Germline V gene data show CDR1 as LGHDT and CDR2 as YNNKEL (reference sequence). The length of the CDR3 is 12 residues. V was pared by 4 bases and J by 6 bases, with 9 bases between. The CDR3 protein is CASSLGGDGYTF. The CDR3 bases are TGTGCCAGCAGCCTCGGGGGAGATGGCTACACCTTC.

The CDR3 here is CASSPQGANGELFF. The CDR3 DNA sequence: TGTGCCAGCAGCCCACAGGGGGCGAACGGGGAGCTGTTTTTT. The V call is TRBV7-3, the J call TRBJ2-2; 9 bases are shared with TRBD1. The CDR3 totals 14 residues. Germline loops: CDR1 SGHTA, CDR2 FQGTGA. Trimming cost V 5 bases and J 7 bases; bases outside gene matches: 5.

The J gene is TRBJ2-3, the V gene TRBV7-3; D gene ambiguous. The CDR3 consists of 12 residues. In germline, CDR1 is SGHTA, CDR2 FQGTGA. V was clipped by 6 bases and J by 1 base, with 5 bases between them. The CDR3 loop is CASSHGTDTQYF. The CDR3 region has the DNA TGTGCCAGCAGTCACGGCACAGATACGCAGTATTTT. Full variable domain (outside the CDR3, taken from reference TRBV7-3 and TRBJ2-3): GAGVSQTPSNKVTEKGKYVELRCDPISGHTALYWYRQSLGQGPEFLIYFQGTGAADDSGLPNDRFFAVRPEGSVSTLKIQRTERGDSAVYLCASSHGTDTQYFGPGTRLTVL.

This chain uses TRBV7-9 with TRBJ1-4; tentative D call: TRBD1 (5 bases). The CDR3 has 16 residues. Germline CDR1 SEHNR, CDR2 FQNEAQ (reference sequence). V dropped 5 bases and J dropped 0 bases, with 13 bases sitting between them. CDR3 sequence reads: CASSRQKLATNEKLFF. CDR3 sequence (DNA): TGTGCCAGCAGCCGACAGAAACTTGCAACTAATGAAAAACTGTTTTTT.

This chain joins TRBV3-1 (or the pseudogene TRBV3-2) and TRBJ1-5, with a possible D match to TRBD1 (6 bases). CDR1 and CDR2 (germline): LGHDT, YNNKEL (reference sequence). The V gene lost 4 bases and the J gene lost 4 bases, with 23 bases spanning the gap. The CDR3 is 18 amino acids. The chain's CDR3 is CASSPEGGARLGNQPQHF. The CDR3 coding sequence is TGTGCCAGCAGCCCGGAGGGGGGGGCTAGGTTGGGTAATCAGCCCCAGCATTTT.

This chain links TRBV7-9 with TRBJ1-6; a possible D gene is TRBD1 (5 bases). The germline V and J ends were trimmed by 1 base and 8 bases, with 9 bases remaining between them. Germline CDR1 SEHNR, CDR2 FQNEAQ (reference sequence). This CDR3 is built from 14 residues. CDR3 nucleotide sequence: TGTGCCAGCAGCTTAGTCGGGGGGGATTCACCCCTCCACTTT. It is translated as CASSLVGGDSPLHF.

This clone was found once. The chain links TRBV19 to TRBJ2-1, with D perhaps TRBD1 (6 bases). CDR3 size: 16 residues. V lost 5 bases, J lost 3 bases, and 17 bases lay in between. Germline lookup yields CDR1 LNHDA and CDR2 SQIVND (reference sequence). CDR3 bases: TGTGCCAGTAGTCCACGGACAGCGCGCAGCTACAATGAGCAGTTCTTC. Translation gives CASSPRTARSYNEQFF.

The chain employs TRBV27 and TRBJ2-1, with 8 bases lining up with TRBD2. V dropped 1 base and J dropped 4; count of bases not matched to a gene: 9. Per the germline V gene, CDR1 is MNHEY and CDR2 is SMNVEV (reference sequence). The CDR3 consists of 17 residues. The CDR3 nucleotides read TGTGCCAGCAGTTTATTTGGCGGGGGGATCTCATACAATGAGCAGTTCTTC. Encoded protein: CASSLFGGGISYNEQFF.

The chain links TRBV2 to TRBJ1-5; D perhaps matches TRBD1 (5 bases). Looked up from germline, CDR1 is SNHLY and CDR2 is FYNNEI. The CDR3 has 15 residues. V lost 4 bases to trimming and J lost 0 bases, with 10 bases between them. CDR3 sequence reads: CASSAGENSNQPQHF. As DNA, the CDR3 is TGTGCCAGCAGTGCGGGGGAGAATAGCAATCAGCCCCAGCATTTT.

The CDR3 region has the DNA TGTGCCAGCGGATCACGAGGCGTCGGGGAGCTGTTTTTT. This translates into CASGSRGVGELFF. This sequence joins TRBV3-1 (or the pseudogene TRBV3-2) and TRBJ2-2; no reliable D call. Germline CDR1 and CDR2: LGHDT and YNNKEL (reference sequence). V shed 8 bases and J shed 7 bases, with 14 bases lying between them. This CDR3 spans 13 amino acids.

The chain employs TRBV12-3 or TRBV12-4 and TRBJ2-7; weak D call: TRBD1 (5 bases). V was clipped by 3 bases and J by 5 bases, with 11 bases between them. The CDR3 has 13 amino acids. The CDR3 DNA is TGTGCCAGCAGTTTGGCAGGGAACAACGAGCAGTACTTC. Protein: CASSLAGNNEQYF.

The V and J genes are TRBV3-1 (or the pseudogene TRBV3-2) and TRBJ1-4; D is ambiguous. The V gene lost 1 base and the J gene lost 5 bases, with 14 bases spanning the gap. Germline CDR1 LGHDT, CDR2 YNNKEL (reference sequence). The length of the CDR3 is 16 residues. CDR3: CASSQAMSEKNEKLFF. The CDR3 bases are TGTGCCAGCAGCCAAGCGATGTCAGAAAAAAATGAAAAACTGTTTTTT.

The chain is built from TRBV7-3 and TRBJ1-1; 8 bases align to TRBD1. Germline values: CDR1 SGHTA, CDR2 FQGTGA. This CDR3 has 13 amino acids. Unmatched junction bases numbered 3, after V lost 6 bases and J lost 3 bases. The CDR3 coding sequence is TGTGCCAGCAGGACGACAGGGGACACTGAAGCTTTCTTT. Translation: CASRTTGDTEAFF.

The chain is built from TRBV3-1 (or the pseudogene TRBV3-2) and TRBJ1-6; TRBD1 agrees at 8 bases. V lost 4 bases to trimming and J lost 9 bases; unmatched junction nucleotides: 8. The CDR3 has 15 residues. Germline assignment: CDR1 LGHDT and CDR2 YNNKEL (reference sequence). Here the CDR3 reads CASSLDGQGGSPLHF. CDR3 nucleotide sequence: TGTGCCAGCAGCCTCGATGGACAGGGCGGTTCACCCCTCCACTTT.

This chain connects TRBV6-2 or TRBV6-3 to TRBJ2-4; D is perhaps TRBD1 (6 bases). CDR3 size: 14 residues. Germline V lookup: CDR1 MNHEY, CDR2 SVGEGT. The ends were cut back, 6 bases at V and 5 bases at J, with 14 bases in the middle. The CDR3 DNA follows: TGTGCCAGCAGCCCACCGGGACAAGAAAACATTCAGTACTTC. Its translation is CASSPPGQENIQYF.

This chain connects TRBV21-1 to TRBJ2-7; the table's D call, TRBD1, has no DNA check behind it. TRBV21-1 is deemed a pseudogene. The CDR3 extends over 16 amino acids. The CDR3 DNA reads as TGTGCCAACAGCGCGGTGGGACAGGGAAGAGGGAACGAGCAGTACTTC. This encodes CANSAVGQGRGNEQYF.

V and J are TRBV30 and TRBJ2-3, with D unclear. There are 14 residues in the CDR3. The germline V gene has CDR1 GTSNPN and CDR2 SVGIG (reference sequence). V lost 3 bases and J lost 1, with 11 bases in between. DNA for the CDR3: TGTGCCTGGAGCGCCTTATCGGGCACAGATACGCAGTATTTT. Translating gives CAWSALSGTDTQYF.

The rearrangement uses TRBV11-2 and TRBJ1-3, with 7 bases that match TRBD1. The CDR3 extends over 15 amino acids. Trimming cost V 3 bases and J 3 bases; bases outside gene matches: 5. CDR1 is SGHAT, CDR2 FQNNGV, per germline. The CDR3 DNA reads TGTGCCAGCAGCTTTACAGGGGTCGGTGGAAACACCATATATTTT. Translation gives CASSFTGVGGNTIYF. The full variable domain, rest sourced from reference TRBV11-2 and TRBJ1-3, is EAGVAQSPRYKIIEKRQSVAFWCNPISGHATLYWYQQILGQGPKLLIQFQNNGVVDDSQLPKDRFSAERLKGVDSTLKIQPAKLEDSAVYLCASSFTGVGGNTIYFGEGSWLTVV.

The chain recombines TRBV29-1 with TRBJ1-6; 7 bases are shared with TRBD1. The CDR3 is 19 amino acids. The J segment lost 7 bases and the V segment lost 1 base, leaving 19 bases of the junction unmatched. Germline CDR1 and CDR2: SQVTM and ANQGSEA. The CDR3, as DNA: TGCAGCGTTGAAGTCCCCCCAAGGACGACAGGGATCGCCAATTCACCCCTCCACTTT. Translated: CSVEVPPRTTGIANSPLHF. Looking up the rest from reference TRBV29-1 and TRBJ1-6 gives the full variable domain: SAVISQKPSRDICQRGTSLTIQCQVDSQVTMMFWYRQQPGQSLTLIATANQGSEATYESGFVIDKFPISRPNLTFSTLTVSNMSPEDSSIYLCSVEVPPRTTGIANSPLHFGNGTRLTVT.

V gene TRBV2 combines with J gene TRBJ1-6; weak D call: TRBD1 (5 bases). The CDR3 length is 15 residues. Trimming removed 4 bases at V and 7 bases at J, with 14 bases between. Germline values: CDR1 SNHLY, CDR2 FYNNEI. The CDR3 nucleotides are TGTGCCAGCAGTGCCAGGGCTAACACCAATTCACCCCTCCACTTT. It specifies CASSARANTNSPLHF.

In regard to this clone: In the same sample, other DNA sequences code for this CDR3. CDR3 DNA sequence: TGTGCCACCAGTGATTCCGGGACCGCCTCCTACGAGCAGTACTTC. It is translated as CATSDSGTASYEQYF. This chain uses TRBV24-1 with TRBJ2-7; D may correspond to TRBD1 or TRBD2 (5 bases each). The germline gives CDR1 KGHDR, CDR2 SFDVKD. Trimming left V 2 bases short and J 0 bases short, with 10 bases between. The CDR3 has 15 residues.

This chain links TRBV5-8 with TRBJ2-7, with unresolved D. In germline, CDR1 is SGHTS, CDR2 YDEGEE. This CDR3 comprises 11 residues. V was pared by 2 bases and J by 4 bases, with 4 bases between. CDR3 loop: CASSLDYEQYF. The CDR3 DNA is TGTGCCAGCAGCTTAGATTACGAGCAGTACTTC. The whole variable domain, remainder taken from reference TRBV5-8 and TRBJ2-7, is EAGVTQSPTHLIKTRGQQATLRCSPISGHTSVYWYQQALGLGLQFLLWYDEGEERNRGNFPPRFSGRQFPNYSSELNVNALELEDSALYLCASSLDYEQYFGPGTRLTVT.

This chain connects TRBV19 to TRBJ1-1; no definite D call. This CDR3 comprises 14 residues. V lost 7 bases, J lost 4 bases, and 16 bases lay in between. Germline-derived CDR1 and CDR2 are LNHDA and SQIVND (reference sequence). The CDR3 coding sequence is TGTGCCAGTACCGCCGAAATGATCAGCACTGAAGCTTTCTTT. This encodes CASTAEMISTEAFF. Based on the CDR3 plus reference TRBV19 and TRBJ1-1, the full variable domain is DGGITQSPKYLFRKEGQNVTLSCEQNLNHDAMYWYRQDPGQGLRLIYYSQIVNDFQKGDIAEGYSVSREKKESFPLTVTSAQKNPTAFYLCASTAEMISTEAFFGQGTRLTVV.